This TCR beta chain was documented in a study of long-term antiretroviral therapy in people with HIV. Of note for this clone: Its target is unknown.

Investigators performed immunoSEQ version v3.0 at survey level. Some clones are missing from TCRdb's copy, which holds only in-frame ones; the method was immunoSEQ multiplex PCR. The sample lists some 11,000 clones; around 79% were seen once. Cryopreserved PBMC, at roughly 0.95-11 million per sample, were present before DNA extraction. This CDR3 region has 14 residues. Germline V gene sequence: CDR1 MNHNS, CDR2 SASEGT. The V gene lost 6 bases and the J gene lost 5 bases, with 16 bases spanning the gap. Study-level points and caveats: Transplant donor controls retained higher diversity, though diversity increased after ART. Repertoires looked antigen-experienced, with only a slight naive shift after ART.

This specimen was unsorted PBMCs, taken 0.8 years before starting antiretroviral therapy. J is TRBJ2-5 and V is TRBV6-1; D is unresolved. The TCR sequence derives from a woman in her thirties or forties with HIV. In DNA form, the CDR3 reads TGTGCCAGCAGCCCCGCGTACCGTATCGAGACCCAGTACTTC. Amino acid sequence: CASSPAYRIETQYF.